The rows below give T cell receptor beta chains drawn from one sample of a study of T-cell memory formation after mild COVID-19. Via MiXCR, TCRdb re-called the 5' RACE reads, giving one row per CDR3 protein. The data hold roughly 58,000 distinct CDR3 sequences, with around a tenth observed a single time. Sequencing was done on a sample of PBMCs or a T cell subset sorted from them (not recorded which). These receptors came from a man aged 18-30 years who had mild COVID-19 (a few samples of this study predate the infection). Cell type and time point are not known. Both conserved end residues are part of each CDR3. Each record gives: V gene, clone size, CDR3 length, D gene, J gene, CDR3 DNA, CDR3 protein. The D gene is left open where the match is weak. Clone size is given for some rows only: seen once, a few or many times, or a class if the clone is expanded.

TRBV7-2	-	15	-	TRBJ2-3	TGTGCCAGCAGCTTAGGGCTTGGATACACAGATACGCAGTATTTT	CASSLGLGYTDTQYF
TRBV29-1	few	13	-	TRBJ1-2	TGCAGCGTAGCCGCCGCCCGTAACTATGGCTACACCTTC	CSVAAARNYGYTF
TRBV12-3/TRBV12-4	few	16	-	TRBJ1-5	TGTGCCAGCAGTTTGGGGGGGGGAACACCCAGGGGCGCCCAGCATTTT	CASSLGGGTPRGAQHF
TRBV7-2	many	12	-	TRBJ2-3	TGTGCCAGCAGCTGGGAAGGGTATACGCAGTATTTT	CASSWEGYTQYF
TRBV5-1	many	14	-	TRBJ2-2	TGCGCCAGCAGCCAGACAGATCCCGAAGGGGAGCTGTTTTTT	CASSQTDPEGELFF
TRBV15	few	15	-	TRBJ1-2	TGTGCCACCAGCGTAGAACCCGCGGGGGCAAATGGCTACACCTTC	CATSVEPAGANGYTF
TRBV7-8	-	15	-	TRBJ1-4	TGTGCCAGCAGCCAAGGTCCGGAAAGTAATGAAAAACTGTTTTTT	CASSQGPESNEKLFF
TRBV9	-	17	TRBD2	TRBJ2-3	TGTGCCAGCAGCGCAGACCCAGCGGGGGGTTTGGCAGATACGCAGTATTTT	CASSADPAGGLADTQYF
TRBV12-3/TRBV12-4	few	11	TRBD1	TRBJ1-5	TGTGCCAGCAGTTCAGGGGGAACCCAGCATTTT	CASSSGGTQHF
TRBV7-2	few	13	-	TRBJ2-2	TGTGCCAGCAGCCCCAGACGCACCGGGGAGCTGTTTTTT	CASSPRRTGELFF
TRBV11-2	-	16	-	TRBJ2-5	TGTGCCAGCAGCTTCCGGGGCAGGGTAGCTCAAGAGACCCAGTACTTC	CASSFRGRVAQETQYF
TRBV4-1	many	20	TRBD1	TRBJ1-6	TGCGCCAGCAGCCAAGAACCTACATTAGGACAGGGAAGTGTATATTCACCCCTCCACTTT	CASSQEPTLGQGSVYSPLHF
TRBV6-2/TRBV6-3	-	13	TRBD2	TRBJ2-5	TGTGCCAGCAATCGGGGGGGGGAAGAGACCCAGTACTTC	CASNRGGEETQYF
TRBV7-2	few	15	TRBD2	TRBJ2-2	TGTGCCAGCAGACCTCCGGGACTAGAAGCCGGGGAGCTGTTTTTT	CASRPPGLEAGELFF
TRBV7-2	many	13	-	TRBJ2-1	TGTGCCAGCAGCTCAGCAGGGCACCATGAGCAGTTCTTC	CASSSAGHHEQFF
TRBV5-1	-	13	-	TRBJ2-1	TGCGCCAGCAGCTTGGGAGAGAGGGGTGAGCAGTTCTTC	CASSLGERGEQFF
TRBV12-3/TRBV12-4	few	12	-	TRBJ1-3	TGTGCCAGCAGTCCTCAGGCCTACACCATATATTTT	CASSPQAYTIYF
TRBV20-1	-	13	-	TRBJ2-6	TGCAGTGCTCAGGGCACTGGGGCCAACGTCCTGACTTTC	CSAQGTGANVLTF
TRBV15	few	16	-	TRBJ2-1	TGTGCCACCAGCGCCCACGGGGGTGATCCCTACAATGAGCAGTTCTTC	CATSAHGGDPYNEQFF
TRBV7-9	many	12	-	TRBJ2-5	TGTGCCAGCAGCCCAGATCAAGAGACCCAGTACTTC	CASSPDQETQYF
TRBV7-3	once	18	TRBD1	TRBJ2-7	TGTGCCAGCAGCTCCCCATCCTTGGACAGGTCGCCGACCTACGAGCAGTACTTC	CASSSPSLDRSPTYEQYF
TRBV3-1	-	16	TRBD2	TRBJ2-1	TGTGCCAGCAGCCCCTATTACGGGGGGGCTCAGAATGAGCAGTTCTTC	CASSPYYGGAQNEQFF
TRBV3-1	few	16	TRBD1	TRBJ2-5	TGTGCCAGCAGCCAAGCCCGGGACAGGGTCCGAGAGACCCAGTACTTC	CASSQARDRVRETQYF
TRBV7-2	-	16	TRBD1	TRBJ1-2	TGTGCCAGCAGCTCGAATACAGGGGGAGGTGGGCGCGGCTACACCTTC	CASSSNTGGGGRGYTF
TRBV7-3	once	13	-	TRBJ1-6	TGTGCCAGCAGCTTACAAAATAATTCACCCCTCCACTTT	CASSLQNNSPLHF
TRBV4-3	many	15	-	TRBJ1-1	TGCGCCAGCAGCCAAAATCCCCAGGGGATCACTGAAGCTTTCTTT	CASSQNPQGITEAFF
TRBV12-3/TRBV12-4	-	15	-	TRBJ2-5	TGTGCCAGCAGTCCCGACGAGGGGAGGGGGGAGACCCAGTACTTC	CASSPDEGRGETQYF
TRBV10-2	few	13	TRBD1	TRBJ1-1	TGCGCCAGCCAGTTCCAGGGGGGGACTGAAGCTTTCTTT	CASQFQGGTEAFF
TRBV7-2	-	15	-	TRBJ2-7	TGTGCCAGCAGCTTAGCTAGCGGTTACTCCTACGAGCAGTACTTC	CASSLASGYSYEQYF
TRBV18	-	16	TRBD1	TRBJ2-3	TGTGCCAGCTCACTATCCGGGACAGATGGCACAGATACGCAGTATTTT	CASSLSGTDGTDTQYF
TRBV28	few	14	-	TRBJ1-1	TGTGCCAGCAGTTTCGATAATCGTAACACTGAAGCTTTCTTT	CASSFDNRNTEAFF
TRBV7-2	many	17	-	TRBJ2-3	TGTGCCAGCAGCTTAGTCGGCGTGAGATTGGTTTTTGATACGCAGTATTTT	CASSLVGVRLVFDTQYF
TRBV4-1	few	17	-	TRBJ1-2	TGCGCCAGCAGCCGAGACTATCTCCGAGGGGGAAGAGATGGCTACACCTTC	CASSRDYLRGGRDGYTF
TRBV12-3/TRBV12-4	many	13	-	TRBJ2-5	TGTGCCAGCACCCATCGCAGCTTAGAGACCCAGTACTTC	CASTHRSLETQYF
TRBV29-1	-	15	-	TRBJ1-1	TGCAGCGTTGTGGGGGGGAGTCACATGAACACTGAAGCTTTCTTT	CSVVGGSHMNTEAFF
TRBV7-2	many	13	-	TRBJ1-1	TGTGCCAGCAGCTCAGACGGCAACACTGAAGCTTTCTTT	CASSSDGNTEAFF
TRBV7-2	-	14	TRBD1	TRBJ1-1	TGTGCCAGCAGCACCGGACAGGTCGTCTCTGAAGCTTTCTTT	CASSTGQVVSEAFF
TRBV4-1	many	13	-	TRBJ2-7	TGCGCCAGCAGCCGGAGCGTACACTACGAGCAGTACTTC	CASSRSVHYEQYF
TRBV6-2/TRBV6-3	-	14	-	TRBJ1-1	TGTGCCAGCAGTTACCCAGGCGGATACACTGAAGCTTTCTTT	CASSYPGGYTEAFF
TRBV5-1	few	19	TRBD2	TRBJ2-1	TGCGCCAGCAGCTTAGCCGGGACTAGCGGGTTGAGCTCCTACAATGAGCAGTTCTTC	CASSLAGTSGLSSYNEQFF
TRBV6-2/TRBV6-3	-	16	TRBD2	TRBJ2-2	TGTGCCAGCAGATTAGCGGGAGCTGGAAACACCGGGGAGCTGTTTTTT	CASRLAGAGNTGELFF
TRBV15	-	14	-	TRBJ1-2	TGTGCCACTAGGCCTCCAGCCGGGGACTATGGCTACACCTTC	CATRPPAGDYGYTF
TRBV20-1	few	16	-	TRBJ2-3	TGCAGTGCTAGAGATTGGGGCGGGGACTTCCCAGATACGCAGTATTTT	CSARDWGGDFPDTQYF
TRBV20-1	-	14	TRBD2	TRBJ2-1	TGCAGTGCGCTACTAGCGGTCGCTTACAATGAGCAGTTCTTC	CSALLAVAYNEQFF
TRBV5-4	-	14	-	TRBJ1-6	TGTGCCAGCAGCTTGTACGGGGATAATTCACCCCTCCACTTT	CASSLYGDNSPLHF
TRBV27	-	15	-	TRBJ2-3	TGTGCCAGCAGTCGGGACGGGTTGTCCACAGATACGCAGTATTTT	CASSRDGLSTDTQYF
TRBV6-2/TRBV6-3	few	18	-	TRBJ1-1	TGTGCCAGCAGTTACTCGACTGAAGATGTGCGCTTCTCTCCTGAAGCTTTCTTT	CASSYSTEDVRFSPEAFF
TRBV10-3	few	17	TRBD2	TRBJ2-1	TGTGCCATCAGTGTGCTACGGGGGGAGGGTTCCTACAATGAGCAGTTCTTC	CAISVLRGEGSYNEQFF
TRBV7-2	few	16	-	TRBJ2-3	TGTGCCAGCAGCTTAGTTATGACAGGAATAACAGATACGCAGTATTTT	CASSLVMTGITDTQYF
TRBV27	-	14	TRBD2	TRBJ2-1	TGTGCCAGCGGTCGACTAGCGGGGGGGAGTGAGCAGTTCTTC	CASGRLAGGSEQFF
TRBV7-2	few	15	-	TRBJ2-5	TGTGCCAGCAGCTTAGGGGCCTCCTATCAAGAGACCCAGTACTTC	CASSLGASYQETQYF
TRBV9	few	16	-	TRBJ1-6	TGTGCCAGCAGCCCCCGGTTGGAGGGTTGGAATTCACCCCTCCACTTT	CASSPRLEGWNSPLHF